This T cell receptor beta chain was recovered during a study of OX40 agonist ivuxolimab in advanced cancers. Study-wide findings and caveats: CD4+ and CD8+ blood T cells expanded clonally by week 6 at 0.1 to 3.0 mg/kg.

This CDR3 has 15 residues. The germline gives CDR1 SGDLS, CDR2 YYNGEE. The germline V and J ends were trimmed by 0 bases and 2 bases, with 10 bases remaining between them. Only in-frame clones appear in the TCRdb table, and some are missing; sequencing was by immunoSEQ multiplex PCR. The table records nearly 80,000 clones, 70% to 90% of them present only once. This clone was counted a single time. Its antigen is not identified. This sequence was found in an adult with an advanced solid tumor such as melanoma, head and neck, liver or kidney cancer. The input for sequencing was CD4+ or CD8+ T cells sorted from blood, taken in a trial of the OX40 agonist ivuxolimab. This chain joins TRBV9 and TRBJ2-3; D gene unclear. CDR3 sequence: CASSVGLVTTDTQYF. Here the CDR3 DNA reads TGTGCCAGCAGCGTAGGCCTGGTTACCACAGATACGCAGTATTTT.